This is a list of T cell receptor beta chains from one sample in a study of T cells in Graves' hyperthyroidism and ophthalmopathy. TCRdb passed the multiplex PCR reads through MiXCR, listing each CDR3 protein once. Of approximately 630,000 distinct CDR3 sequences in the sample, around 15% were seen once. Sequencing input: blood. The receptors stem from a woman in her 30s with Graves' hyperthyroidism. Both conserved end residues are part of each CDR3. A D gene is named only where the DNA matches it firmly. Clone size is given for some rows only: seen once, a few or many times, or a class if the clone is expanded.

d_gene	v_gene	abundance	j_gene	CDR3nt	CDR3aa
-	TRBV7-3	many	TRBJ2-5	TGTGCCAGCAGCTGCCCTCGGAGCCGCCCCGGAGTGGCGTACTTC	CASSCPRSRPGVAYF
-	TRBV20-1	-	TRBJ2-4	TGCAGTGCTAGAGCTTTAACCAAAAACATTCAGTACTTC	CSARALTKNIQYF
-	TRBV5-1	few	TRBJ1-1	TGCGCCAGCAGCTTGAGCGTCGGGGCCTCTGAAGCTTTCTTT	CASSLSVGASEAFF
-	TRBV9	many	TRBJ2-1	TGTGCCAGCAGTGTTTACAATGAGCAGTTCTTC	CASSVYNEQFF
-	TRBV4-1	few	TRBJ2-3	TGCGCCAGCAGCCAAGATGATCAGAAGAGTAGCATCGCAGATACGCAGTATTTT	CASSQDDQKSSIADTQYF
-	TRBV7-2	few	TRBJ2-1	TGTGCCAGCAGCCCCCCTGGCGTTCGGGGCCACAATGAGCAGTTCTTC	CASSPPGVRGHNEQFF
TRBD1	TRBV6-5	many	TRBJ2-7	TGTGCCAGCAGTTACACCCTAGGACAGGGTGTTGACGAGCAGTACTTC	CASSYTLGQGVDEQYF
-	TRBV5-1	-	TRBJ2-1	TGCACCAGCAGCCAAACAACAAGCCGGGACAATGAGCAGTTCTTC	CTSSQTTSRDNEQFF
-	TRBV28	many	TRBJ2-7	TGTGCCAGCAGAGACAGCCCGACTACCTACGAGCAGTACTTC	CASRDSPTTYEQYF
TRBD1	TRBV7-9	-	TRBJ1-4	TGTGCCAGCACGCAGGGGGGCAATGAAAAACTGTTTTTT	CASTQGGNEKLFF
-	TRBV20-1	-	TRBJ2-6	TGCAGTGCTAGAGAAGACCCCAGGGTTGGGGCCAACGTCCTGACTTTC	CSAREDPRVGANVLTF
-	TRBV12-3/TRBV12-4	-	TRBJ1-3	TGTGCCAGCAGTTTAATAGCCGGTGGAAACACCATATATTTT	CASSLIAGGNTIYF
TRBD2	TRBV7-2	few	TRBJ2-5	TGTGCCAGCAGCTCGTCTCCGGGGACTAGCGGGATAGAGACCCAGTACTTC	CASSSSPGTSGIETQYF
-	TRBV11-3	many	TRBJ2-1	TGTGCCAGCAGCTGGGGGGTGAGCTCCTACAATGAGCAGTTCTTC	CASSWGVSSYNEQFF
-	TRBV28	-	TRBJ1-1	TGTGCCAGCAGTTCCCGTCCGGTTGAAGCTTTCTTT	CASSSRPVEAFF
-	TRBV30	many	TRBJ2-2	TGTGCCTGGAGGGGACCCGCGGGCAGCGGGGAGCTGTTTTTT	CAWRGPAGSGELFF
-	TRBV9	few	TRBJ2-1	TGTGCCAGCAGCCCAGGGACCAGAAAATACAATGAGCAGTTCTTC	CASSPGTRKYNEQFF
-	TRBV4-2	-	TRBJ2-7	TGTGCCAGCAGCCAACCCTCTGAGCCCGCCTACGAGCAGTACTTC	CASSQPSEPAYEQYF
-	TRBV28	many	TRBJ1-2	TGTGCCAGCAGTTTAGGGGATCGAGGCTACACCTTC	CASSLGDRGYTF
-	TRBV28	many	TRBJ1-4	TGTGCCAGCAGTTTTGGACCCCATGGGGACCCCTTAGAAAAACTGTTTTTT	CASSFGPHGDPLEKLFF
-	TRBV6-1	few	TRBJ2-4	TGTGCCAGCAGTGAATGGGGTGCCAAAAACATTCAGTACTTC	CASSEWGAKNIQYF
-	TRBV20-1	-	TRBJ1-4	TGCAGTGCAAGTCCCGAAGTGGATGAAAAACTGTTTTTT	CSASPEVDEKLFF
TRBD1	TRBV7-2	many	TRBJ2-1	TGTGCCAGCAGCTTAGCGGGACAGGGGGCCAATGAGCAGTTCTTC	CASSLAGQGANEQFF
TRBD1	TRBV19	few	TRBJ1-5	TGTGCCAGTAGCTGGGACAGTAGTCCAGTCAATCAGCCCCAGCATTTT	CASSWDSSPVNQPQHF
-	TRBV9	-	TRBJ2-2	TGTGCCAGCAGCGTAGACGGTGCGAACACCGGGGAGCTGTTTTTT	CASSVDGANTGELFF
-	TRBV4-3	-	TRBJ2-5	TGCGCCAGCAGCCAATCGACCGGGCCCGCAGAGACCCAGTACTTC	CASSQSTGPAETQYF
-	TRBV27	many	TRBJ2-7	TGTGCCAGCCGCGGTGTGGAGCAGTACTTC	CASRGVEQYF
-	TRBV5-1	few	TRBJ2-3	TGCGCCAGCAGCTTGGTGGAGCGGACCACAGATACGCAGTATTTT	CASSLVERTTDTQYF
-	TRBV6-2/TRBV6-3	few	TRBJ1-5	TGTGCCAGCAGTACGGACGGAAGCAATCAGCCCCAGCATTTT	CASSTDGSNQPQHF
-	TRBV12-3/TRBV12-4	few	TRBJ1-1	TGTGCCAGCACCACCGGGGGCGGTGAAGCTTTCTTT	CASTTGGGEAFF
-	TRBV20-1	many	TRBJ1-1	TGCAGTGCTAGAGTAGGGGGGCTTAACACTGAAGCTTTCTTT	CSARVGGLNTEAFF
TRBD1	TRBV6-1	many	TRBJ2-7	TGTGCCACCCGACAGGGAACCTACGAGCAGTACTTC	CATRQGTYEQYF
-	TRBV30	-	TRBJ2-7	TGTGCCATGGCGGAGGGGAGCTCCTACGAGCAGTACTTC	CAMAEGSSYEQYF
TRBD1	TRBV6-1	-	TRBJ2-7	TGTGCCAGCAGTGGGATGGACAGGATCTACGAGCAGTACTTC	CASSGMDRIYEQYF
TRBD2	TRBV27	many	TRBJ2-7	TGTGCCAGCAGTTTCACGGGACTAGCGAAAGGAAGCGACGAGCAGTACTTC	CASSFTGLAKGSDEQYF
-	TRBV28	many	TRBJ1-2	TGTGCCAGCAGTTTATGGGGGGAGGACGCTAACTATGGCTACACCTTC	CASSLWGEDANYGYTF
TRBD1	TRBV3-1	-	TRBJ1-6	TGTGCCAGCAGCCACGGGACAGGGAAATTTTCACCCCTCCACTTT	CASSHGTGKFSPLHF
-	TRBV18	many	TRBJ2-7	TGTGCCAGCTCACCAATGGACAGCGGGAACGAGCAGTACTTC	CASSPMDSGNEQYF
-	TRBV28	many	TRBJ1-1	TGTGCCAGCGGTCCCGGGGACGGAAGAATACAAGCTTTCTTT	CASGPGDGRIQAFF
TRBD1	TRBV6-2/TRBV6-3	many	TRBJ2-5	TGTGCCAGCAGTTACACGAGACAGGGTGTACGGGAGACCCAGTACTTC	CASSYTRQGVRETQYF
-	TRBV12-3/TRBV12-4	-	TRBJ1-2	TGTGCCAGCAGTTTAAACAGGGTCCCTCAGTATGGCTACACCTTC	CASSLNRVPQYGYTF
TRBD2	TRBV29-1	few	TRBJ2-2	TGCAGCGTCCACCAAAGCGGGGCCAACACCGGGGAGCTGTTTTTT	CSVHQSGANTGELFF
TRBD1	TRBV7-3	-	TRBJ2-6	TGTGCCAGCAGCCCCCCGGACAGGGGGATGGGAGGGACCAACGTCCTGACTTTC	CASSPPDRGMGGTNVLTF
-	TRBV6-1	many	TRBJ2-7	TGTGCCAGCAGTGATGGGGCAGAATACGAGCAGTACTTC	CASSDGAEYEQYF
-	TRBV30	few	TRBJ1-2	TGTGCCTGGAGTGTACAGGCAGGGCCTCACTATGGCTACACCTTC	CAWSVQAGPHYGYTF
-	TRBV28	many	TRBJ2-2	TGTGCCAGCAGTCCCTTAGAGGGCCGAGCCGGGGAGCTGTTTTTT	CASSPLEGRAGELFF
-	TRBV5-1	-	TRBJ1-3	TGCGCCAGCAGAGAAGCCTTCTCTGGAAACACCATATATTTT	CASREAFSGNTIYF
TRBD1	TRBV9	few	TRBJ2-7	TGTGCCAGCAGCGTAGCTGGACAGGAGGTCTACGAGCAGTACTTC	CASSVAGQEVYEQYF
TRBD1	TRBV7-2	-	TRBJ2-4	TGTGCCAGCAGCCGAGACAGGGGTGGCAAAAACATTCAGTACTTC	CASSRDRGGKNIQYF
-	TRBV2	few	TRBJ1-5	TGTGCCAGCAGGGCCTCTAGCAATCAGCCCCAGCATTTT	CASRASSNQPQHF
-	TRBV24-1	-	TRBJ2-1	TGTGCCACATCCCTAGGGTTATCTGAGCAGTTCTTC	CATSLGLSEQFF
-	TRBV15	-	TRBJ2-7	TGTGCCACCAGCAAACAGGGAAGAGCCTACGAGCAGTACTTC	CATSKQGRAYEQYF
-	TRBV2	many	TRBJ2-3	TGTGCCAGCAGTCTAAGAAGAGGCGACAGGTCCCCAGATACGCAGTATTTT	CASSLRRGDRSPDTQYF
-	TRBV14	few	TRBJ2-7	TGTGCCAGCAGCCTCCCGTACGTCGGGGGATCCTACAAGCAGTACTTC	CASSLPYVGGSYKQYF
TRBD1	TRBV28	-	TRBJ2-2	TGTGCCAGCAGTTCCCCGACAGGGACGAACACCGGGGAGCTGTTTTTT	CASSSPTGTNTGELFF
-	TRBV7-9	many	TRBJ2-1	TGTGCCAGCAGCCGACAGAACAATGAGCAGTTCTTC	CASSRQNNEQFF
-	TRBV3-1	few	TRBJ2-1	TGTGCCAGCAGCCAAAATGGGGGGTCCTACAATGAGCAGTTCTTC	CASSQNGGSYNEQFF